The 2 T cell receptor beta chains presented below share a single source sample, sequenced in a study of siplizumab effects on memory and regulatory T cells. Clones were sequenced by immunoSEQ multiplex PCR, and TCRdb holds only the in-frame ones, with some missing. The sample has about 82,000 clones, 80% to 90% seen once. The sequenced sample was Tregs sorted from blood. All receptors derive from a human donor in good health.

V and J are TRBV18 and TRBJ2-7; perhaps TRBD2 as D (5 bases). CDR3 length: 12 residues. Trimming removed 6 bases at V and 6 bases at J, with 12 bases between. Germline V lookup: CDR1 KGHSH, CDR2 LQKENI. CDR3 sequence: CASSPGVGEQYF. Written as DNA, the CDR3 is TGTGCCAGCTCCCCCGGGGTCGGCGAGCAGTACTTC.

This clone has a single count. This sequence joins TRBV9 and TRBJ2-3, with D maybe TRBD1 (5 bases). Trimming cost V 4 bases and J 0 bases, with 12 bases left between them. This CDR3 contains 15 residues. Germline V gene lookup returns CDR1 SGDLS and CDR2 YYNGEE. Here the CDR3 DNA reads TGTGCCAGCAGCCAGGACATTTATAGCACAGATACGCAGTATTTT. It translates to CASSQDIYSTDTQYF.